The text below deals with one TCR beta chain. Its antigen is still unknown. The junction does not match germline at one end; this may be a read error. This CDR3 has 16 amino acids. Germline CDR1 is MNHEY and CDR2 is SVGAGI. The source of the sample is a study of molecular identifiers for immune sequencing clone quantification. Naive CD8 T cells were sorted as CD8+CD4-CCR7+CD45RA+. Study conclusions and caveats: Highly expanded clone sizes could be underestimated through barcode sharing by identical TCR molecules.

TCRdb used MiXCR to reprocess the PCR reads, holding one entry per CDR3 protein. This table has some 580,000 distinct CDR3 sequences, 25% appearing once. This sequence joins TRBV6-5 and TRBJ2-2; D assignment may be TRBD1 or TRBD2 (5 bases each). This receptor was obtained from a human donor in good health. Some libraries in this study had Jurkat cell RNA spiked in. Material: naive CD8+ T cells from blood, with Jurkat cell RNA spiked in. Subset given: FACS-sorted CD8+CD4-CCR7+CD45RA+ naive T cells. CDR3 in amino acids: CARRDLLFGNPGELFF. In DNA form, the CDR3 reads TGTGCCCGCCGGGACCTCCTCTTTGGGAACCCCGGGGAGCTGTTTTTT.